These T cell receptor beta chains were read from a single sample in a study of CD8 T cells in Susac syndrome. TCRdb reanalysed the immunoSEQ multiplex PCR reads using MiXCR and keeps one entry per CDR3 protein. The repertoire has roughly 180,000 distinct CDR3 sequences, roughly 94% of them found once; the top ten carry approximately 0.099%. Sequencing was carried out using CD4+ T cells from PBMCs. These receptors all come from a human donor with Susac syndrome. Each CDR3 is given with its conserved first and last residue. The order of the fields is clone size, CDR3 length, V gene, J gene, D gene, CDR3 DNA, CDR3 protein. A D gene is named only where the DNA matches it firmly. Expanded clones are given a class, and other clones once, few, many or no size at all.

clone_size: NA
cdr3_length: 17
v_call: TRBV18
j_call: TRBJ2-2
d_call: TRBD2
cdr3_nt: TGTGCCAGCTCACCACCTTCCGTAGCGGGGTTCACCGGGGAGCTGTTTTTT
cdr3_aa: CASSPPSVAGFTGELFF

clone_size: NA
cdr3_length: 13
v_call: TRBV2
j_call: TRBJ1-1
d_call: NA
cdr3_nt: TGTGCCAGCAGTGATGTAGGGAACACTGAAGCTTTCTTT
cdr3_aa: CASSDVGNTEAFF

clone_size: NA
cdr3_length: 13
v_call: TRBV7-2
j_call: TRBJ1-1
d_call: NA
cdr3_nt: TGTGCCAGCAGCTTAGCGACCGACACTGAAGCTTTCTTT
cdr3_aa: CASSLATDTEAFF

clone_size: NA
cdr3_length: 13
v_call: TRBV30
j_call: TRBJ1-2
d_call: NA
cdr3_nt: TGTGCCCGGGAGCGGGGGCCGGGCTATGGCTACACCTTC
cdr3_aa: CARERGPGYGYTF

clone_size: once
cdr3_length: 14
v_call: TRBV18
j_call: TRBJ2-3
d_call: NA
cdr3_nt: TGTGCCAGCCGGCCGGGCCTAACAACAGATACGCAGTATTTT
cdr3_aa: CASRPGLTTDTQYF

clone_size: NA
cdr3_length: 14
v_call: TRBV6-5
j_call: TRBJ1-2
d_call: NA
cdr3_nt: TGTGCCAGCTGTATAGGGCAGGGACGACTAGGCTACACCTTC
cdr3_aa: CASCIGQGRLGYTF

clone_size: NA
cdr3_length: 15
v_call: TRBV20-1
j_call: TRBJ1-4
d_call: NA
cdr3_nt: TGCAGTGTTACCAGGGGCCCCGCAACTAATGAAAAACTGTTTTTT
cdr3_aa: CSVTRGPATNEKLFF

clone_size: NA
cdr3_length: 13
v_call: TRBV2
j_call: TRBJ2-7
d_call: NA
cdr3_nt: TGTGCCAGCAGTGAAGACAGCCGCTACGAGCAGTACTTC
cdr3_aa: CASSEDSRYEQYF

clone_size: NA
cdr3_length: 16
v_call: TRBV27
j_call: TRBJ2-3
d_call: NA
cdr3_nt: TGTGCCAGCAGTTTGAGGTCCGGGCCTAGCACAGATACGCAGTATTTT
cdr3_aa: CASSLRSGPSTDTQYF

clone_size: NA
cdr3_length: 15
v_call: TRBV20-1
j_call: TRBJ1-4
d_call: TRBD1
cdr3_nt: TGCAGTGCTAGAGATTTCGACAGGGGGAATGAAAAACTGTTTTTT
cdr3_aa: CSARDFDRGNEKLFF

clone_size: NA
cdr3_length: 16
v_call: TRBV27
j_call: TRBJ2-4
d_call: TRBD2
cdr3_nt: TGTGCCAGCAGTTTAACTAGCGGCGGAGGGCAAGGCATTCAGTACTTC
cdr3_aa: CASSLTSGGGQGIQYF

clone_size: NA
cdr3_length: 16
v_call: TRBV12-3/TRBV12-4
j_call: TRBJ2-5
d_call: TRBD2
cdr3_nt: TGTGCCAGCAGTTTTGGACTAGCGGGGATCCAAGAGACCCAGTACTTC
cdr3_aa: CASSFGLAGIQETQYF

clone_size: NA
cdr3_length: 15
v_call: TRBV7-9
j_call: TRBJ2-1
d_call: NA
cdr3_nt: TGTGCCAGCAGCTTAGGGCCGGACGGAGCGGGTTGGGCGATCTTC
cdr3_aa: CASSLGPDGAGWAIF

clone_size: NA
cdr3_length: 13
v_call: TRBV2
j_call: TRBJ2-3
d_call: NA
cdr3_nt: TGTGCCAGCAGTATCCACCCAATCGGTACGCAGTATTTT
cdr3_aa: CASSIHPIGTQYF

clone_size: NA
cdr3_length: 15
v_call: TRBV7-9
j_call: TRBJ2-1
d_call: NA
cdr3_nt: TGTGCCAGCAGCTTGACCTATAGCTCCTACAATGAGCAGTTCTTC
cdr3_aa: CASSLTYSSYNEQFF

clone_size: NA
cdr3_length: 13
v_call: TRBV2
j_call: TRBJ2-3
d_call: NA
cdr3_nt: TGTGCCAGCAGCCCTCCATTCACAGATACGCAGTATTTT
cdr3_aa: CASSPPFTDTQYF

clone_size: NA
cdr3_length: 13
v_call: TRBV20-1
j_call: TRBJ2-1
d_call: NA
cdr3_nt: TGCAGTGCTAGAGTCCAGGGCTACAATGAGCAGTTCTTC
cdr3_aa: CSARVQGYNEQFF

clone_size: NA
cdr3_length: 14
v_call: TRBV2
j_call: TRBJ1-2
d_call: NA
cdr3_nt: TGTGCCAGCAGTGAGTCCAGGACTGGCGGAGGCTACACCTTC
cdr3_aa: CASSESRTGGGYTF

clone_size: NA
cdr3_length: 14
v_call: TRBV12-3/TRBV12-4
j_call: TRBJ2-5
d_call: NA
cdr3_nt: TGTGCCAGCACCCCCGGGGGTAGACAAGAGACCCAGTACTTC
cdr3_aa: CASTPGGRQETQYF

clone_size: NA
cdr3_length: 14
v_call: TRBV28
j_call: TRBJ1-5
d_call: NA
cdr3_nt: TGTGCCAGCAGTTTAGGAGGGGACAATCAGCCCCAGCATTTT
cdr3_aa: CASSLGGDNQPQHF

clone_size: NA
cdr3_length: 12
v_call: TRBV25-1
j_call: TRBJ2-5
d_call: NA
cdr3_nt: TGTGCCAGCATAGGGGAAGGAGAGACCCAGTACTTC
cdr3_aa: CASIGEGETQYF

clone_size: NA
cdr3_length: 16
v_call: TRBV7-8
j_call: TRBJ1-5
d_call: NA
cdr3_nt: TGTGCCAGCAGCTTAGGAGTAGGGGTGAGCAATCAGCCCCAGCATTTT
cdr3_aa: CASSLGVGVSNQPQHF

clone_size: NA
cdr3_length: 16
v_call: TRBV5-4
j_call: TRBJ2-2
d_call: NA
cdr3_nt: TGTGCCAGCAGCTTGGTCCAACTTACGAACACCGGGGAGCTGTTTTTT
cdr3_aa: CASSLVQLTNTGELFF

clone_size: NA
cdr3_length: 13
v_call: TRBV20-1
j_call: TRBJ2-1
d_call: TRBD2
cdr3_nt: TGCAGTGCGGGGACTAGCTTGCGGAATGAGCAGTTCTTC
cdr3_aa: CSAGTSLRNEQFF

clone_size: NA
cdr3_length: 13
v_call: TRBV9
j_call: TRBJ2-1
d_call: TRBD1
cdr3_nt: TGTGCCAGCGCGGACCAGGGGGACAATGAGCAGTTCTTC
cdr3_aa: CASADQGDNEQFF

clone_size: NA
cdr3_length: 14
v_call: TRBV3-1
j_call: TRBJ2-1
d_call: NA
cdr3_nt: TGTGCCAGCAGCCAGGATGCCAACCGGGACGAGCAGTTCTTC
cdr3_aa: CASSQDANRDEQFF

clone_size: NA
cdr3_length: 16
v_call: TRBV19
j_call: TRBJ2-6
d_call: TRBD1
cdr3_nt: TGTGCCAGTAGTACAAACAGGGGCGCCGGGGCCAACGTCCTGACTTTC
cdr3_aa: CASSTNRGAGANVLTF

clone_size: once
cdr3_length: 17
v_call: TRBV18
j_call: TRBJ2-5
d_call: NA
cdr3_nt: TGTGCCAGCTCACCACGCCGAGATGCTTGGTACCAAGAGACCCAGTACTTC
cdr3_aa: CASSPRRDAWYQETQYF

clone_size: NA
cdr3_length: 16
v_call: TRBV5-1
j_call: TRBJ2-5
d_call: TRBD2
cdr3_nt: TGCGCCAGCAGCCCGGGACTAGCGGGGGGCACGGAGACCCAGTACTTC
cdr3_aa: CASSPGLAGGTETQYF

clone_size: once
cdr3_length: 13
v_call: TRBV15
j_call: TRBJ1-1
d_call: TRBD1
cdr3_nt: TGTGCCACCAGCGAGGGGACAGGGGGTCGGGCTTTCTTT
cdr3_aa: CATSEGTGGRAFF

clone_size: NA
cdr3_length: 13
v_call: TRBV28
j_call: TRBJ1-5
d_call: TRBD1
cdr3_nt: TGTGCCAGCAGCGTCCTCCGGGACAGGGGAACCCATTTT
cdr3_aa: CASSVLRDRGTHF

clone_size: NA
cdr3_length: 14
v_call: TRBV19
j_call: TRBJ1-5
d_call: TRBD1
cdr3_nt: TGTGCCAGTAGCGGGACAGGGGTAAATCAGCCCCAGCATTTT
cdr3_aa: CASSGTGVNQPQHF

clone_size: NA
cdr3_length: 17
v_call: TRBV25-1
j_call: TRBJ2-1
d_call: TRBD2
cdr3_nt: TGTGCCAGCAGTGCCCCTAAACTAGCGGGGGGGCAAGATGAGCAGTTCTTC
cdr3_aa: CASSAPKLAGGQDEQFF

clone_size: once
cdr3_length: 17
v_call: TRBV20-1
j_call: TRBJ2-1
d_call: TRBD2
cdr3_nt: TGCAGTGCTAGCCCAAGATCCCCTAGCGGGGGGGCCAATGAGCAGTTCTTC
cdr3_aa: CSASPRSPSGGANEQFF

clone_size: NA
cdr3_length: 12
v_call: TRBV11-1
j_call: TRBJ1-1
d_call: NA
cdr3_nt: TGTGCCAGCAGCCGGACCACCTCCGAAGCTTTCTTT
cdr3_aa: CASSRTTSEAFF

clone_size: NA
cdr3_length: 13
v_call: TRBV30
j_call: TRBJ2-2
d_call: NA
cdr3_nt: TGTGCCTGGAGACCCCTAATTACCGGGGAGCTGTTTTTT
cdr3_aa: CAWRPLITGELFF

clone_size: NA
cdr3_length: 14
v_call: TRBV18
j_call: TRBJ2-5
d_call: NA
cdr3_nt: TGTGCCAGCTCACCAATTCAGGACCAAGAGACCCAGTACTTC
cdr3_aa: CASSPIQDQETQYF

clone_size: NA
cdr3_length: 19
v_call: TRBV7-9
j_call: TRBJ2-7
d_call: TRBD2
cdr3_nt: TGTGCCAGCAGCTCTCGACTAGCCGGGGGTACCTTTATTTCCGACGAGCAGTACTTC
cdr3_aa: CASSSRLAGGTFISDEQYF

clone_size: NA
cdr3_length: 16
v_call: TRBV7-8
j_call: TRBJ2-2
d_call: NA
cdr3_nt: TGTGCCAGCAGCTTAGCACGGTCGCGAAGAACCGGGGAGCTGTTTTTT
cdr3_aa: CASSLARSRRTGELFF